This TCR beta chain was captured by sequencing in a study of early stage breast cancer tumors. Study background: Among approximately twelve ER+/PR+/HER2- tumors, eight were ductal, four lobular. Findings of the study overall: Tumors had roughly 2.5-fold higher T cell density and higher clonality than adjacent normal breast tissue. Chain pairing and CD4, CD8 or FOXP3 expression were not captured.

This CDR3 has 14 residues. Germline V gives CDR1 WNHNN, CDR2 SYGVQD (reference sequence). Germline trimming cut 8 bases from V and 5 bases from J; bases unmatched to any gene: 7. Each sample had two DNA replicates, approximately 0.49 ug blood or around 1.5 ug tissue. Data came from immunoSEQ multiplex PCR; TCRdb stores just in-frame clones and leaves some out. The data show over 40,000 clones, with 78% seen just once and roughly 3.4% held by the top ten. On this clone: Its antigen is unknown.

The sequenced sample was blood. This sequence was found in a person aged 40-50 years with breast cancer. The gene calls are TRBV10-1 and TRBJ2-1, with 9 bases aligning to TRBD2. The CDR3 bases are TGCGCCAGCTCCTCTAGCGGGATCAACAATGAGCAGTTCTTC. Translated: CASSSSGINNEQFF.